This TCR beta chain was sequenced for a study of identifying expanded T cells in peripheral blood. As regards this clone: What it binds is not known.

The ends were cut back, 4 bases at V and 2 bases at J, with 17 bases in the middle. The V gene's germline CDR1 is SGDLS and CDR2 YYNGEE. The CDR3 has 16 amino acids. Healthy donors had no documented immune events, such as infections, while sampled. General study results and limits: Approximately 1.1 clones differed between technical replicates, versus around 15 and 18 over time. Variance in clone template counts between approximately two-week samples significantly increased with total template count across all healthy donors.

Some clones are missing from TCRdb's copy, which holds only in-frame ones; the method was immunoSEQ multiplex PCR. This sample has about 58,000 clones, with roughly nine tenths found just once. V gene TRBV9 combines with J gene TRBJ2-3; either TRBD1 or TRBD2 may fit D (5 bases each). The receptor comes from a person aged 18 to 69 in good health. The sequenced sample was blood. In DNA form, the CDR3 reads TGTGCCAGCAGCTGGGACGTACAGACCAACACAGATACGCAGTATTTT. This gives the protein CASSWDVQTNTDTQYF.